This TCR beta chain was captured by sequencing in a study of blood T cell repertoires in COVID-19. In the original processing: Researchers report that nucleated cell counts were estimated from reference gene primer amplification. The method was immunoSEQ multiplex PCR; TCRdb's version includes in-frame clones alone and lacks a portion of them. From that table come the V and J calls and clone size; the DNA was used to work out D and trimming. The sample has some 82,000 clones, approximately 81% seen once. The CDR3 spans 17 residues. V was pared by 4 bases and J by 0 bases, with 10 bases of the junction left unmatched. Germline CDR1 and CDR2: MGHRA and YSYEKL.

Source material: peripheral blood. V is TRBV4-1 and J is TRBJ1-1, with 8 positions matching TRBD1. This receptor was identified in an elderly man with acute or convalescent COVID-19. The chain's CDR3 is CASSLGQGSFMNTEAFF. The CDR3 nucleotides are TGCGCCAGCAGCCTTGGACAGGGCTCGTTTATGAACACTGAAGCTTTCTTT.